The rows below give T cell receptor beta chains drawn from one sample of a study of blood T cell repertoires in COVID-19. The repertoire was sequenced with immunoSEQ multiplex PCR; TCRdb's copy has only in-frame clones and lacks some. The data show 68,000 or so clones, approximately 79% seen once. The sequenced sample was peripheral blood. The receptors originated from a woman between 50 and 59 years old with acute or convalescent COVID-19. Each CDR3 is given with its conserved first and last residue. The order of the fields is V gene, J gene, clone size, D gene, CDR3 protein, CDR3 DNA. D genes are given only for firm matches. Clone size is shown for a subset of rows, as once, few, many or a class of expanded clone.

TRBV5-4,TRBJ2-5,.,TRBD1,CASSSEPDRPETQYF,TGTGCCAGCAGCTCGGAGCCGGACAGGCCAGAGACCCAGTACTTC
TRBV9,TRBJ1-1,.,.,CASSVGEVKTEAFF,TGTGCCAGCAGCGTAGGGGAGGTGAAGACTGAAGCTTTCTTT
TRBV6-5,TRBJ2-1,.,.,CASTGQGDSEQFF,TGTGCCAGCACTGGTCAGGGTGATAGTGAGCAGTTCTTC
TRBV27,TRBJ1-6,.,TRBD1,CASSRDRESPLHF,TGTGCCAGCAGTCGGGACAGGGAATCACCCCTCCACTTT
TRBV3-1/TRBV3-2,TRBJ1-6,.,TRBD1,CASSHPRQGGEKSCNSPLHF,TGTGCCAGCAGCCACCCTAGACAGGGGGGAGAAAAGTCCTGTAATTCACCCCTCCACTTT
TRBV29-1,TRBJ2-3,few,TRBD2,CSVVGPSGLPSTDTQYF,TGCAGCGTTGTCGGTCCTAGCGGCCTCCCTAGCACAGATACGCAGTATTTT
TRBV5-6,TRBJ1-5,.,.,CASSFNPYQPQHF,TGTGCCAGCAGCTTTAATCCTTATCAGCCCCAGCATTTT
TRBV28,TRBJ2-2,.,.,CASSLGQNTGELFF,TGTGCCAGCAGTCTCGGACAGAACACCGGGGAGCTGTTTTTT
TRBV6-2/TRBV6-3,TRBJ2-6,.,TRBD2,CASSGREVLLNSGANVLTF,TGTGCCAGCAGTGGGCGGGAGGTACTCCTGAACTCTGGGGCCAACGTCCTGACTTTC
TRBV12-3/TRBV12-4,TRBJ1-1,.,.,CASSLVYNTEAFF,TGTGCCAGCAGTTTAGTATATAACACTGAAGCTTTCTTT
TRBV6-2/TRBV6-3,TRBJ1-2,.,TRBD1,CASSETDRGLRGYTF,TGTGCCAGCAGTGAGACCGACAGGGGACTTCGGGGCTACACCTTC
TRBV7-2,TRBJ2-1,.,TRBD2,CASSLTASGIGNNEQFF,TGTGCCAGCAGCTTAACAGCTAGCGGGATAGGGAACAATGAGCAGTTCTTC
TRBV19,TRBJ1-4,.,.,CASSPVTGPNEKLFF,TGTGCCAGTAGTCCGGTTACAGGGCCTAATGAAAAACTGTTTTTT
TRBV7-9,TRBJ1-1,.,.,CASSPLQTSVFF,TGTGCCAGCAGCCCCCTTCAGACATCGGTTTTCTTT
TRBV7-3,TRBJ2-3,.,TRBD2,CASSLVPGGRGLGTQYF,TGTGCCAGCAGCTTAGTACCAGGCGGGAGAGGTTTGGGAACGCAGTATTTT
TRBV7-9,TRBJ2-5,.,TRBD1,CASSLLQGVGETQYF,TGTGCCAGCAGCTTACTTCAGGGGGTCGGAGAGACCCAGTACTTC
TRBV5-4,TRBJ1-1,once,.,CASSYSLMNTEAFF,TGTGCCAGCAGCTACTCACTGATGAACACTGAAGCTTTCTTT
TRBV9,TRBJ2-5,.,.,CASSVVPEETQYF,TGTGCCAGCAGCGTAGTGCCGGAAGAGACCCAGTACTTC
TRBV7-2,TRBJ1-4,.,TRBD1,CASSSGTAYEKLFF,TGTGCCAGCAGCTCGGGGACAGCTTATGAAAAACTGTTTTTT
TRBV12-1,TRBJ2-3,.,.,CASSFLSGTTRTDTQYF,TGTGCCAGCAGCTTTCTATCGGGGACAACGAGAACAGATACGCAGTATTTT
TRBV30,TRBJ2-3,.,TRBD2,CAWSGAGGPTDTQYF,TGTGCCTGGAGTGGTGCGGGAGGGCCGACAGATACGCAGTATTTT
TRBV3-1/TRBV3-2,TRBJ2-7,.,TRBD2,CASSARGGEVGEQYF,TGTGCCAGCAGCGCCCGGGGGGGCGAAGTTGGGGAGCAGTACTTC
TRBV5-1,TRBJ1-3,many,.,CASSLLTGSSGNTIYF,TGCGCCAGCAGCTTGTTGACTGGCTCCTCTGGAAACACCATATATTTT
TRBV2,TRBJ1-3,.,.,CASSVSSGNTIYF,TGTGCCAGCAGTGTGAGCTCTGGAAACACCATATATTTT
TRBV4-1,TRBJ1-1,.,.,CASSPTGTEAFF,TGCGCCAGCAGCCCGACAGGCACTGAAGCTTTCTTT
TRBV20-1,TRBJ2-1,few,TRBD1,CSASPGQGAWGQFF,TGCAGTGCTAGTCCGGGACAGGGGGCATGGGGGCAGTTCTTC
TRBV10-1,TRBJ2-1,.,TRBD1,CASSTTGDEQFF,TGCGCCAGCAGCACGACAGGGGATGAGCAGTTCTTC
TRBV15,TRBJ2-3,.,TRBD1,CATSSQGGTDTQYF,TGTGCCACCAGCAGTCAGGGGGGCACAGATACGCAGTATTTT
TRBV28,TRBJ2-7,.,TRBD1,CASSFSRTGVQGF,TGTGCCAGCAGTTTTTCCCGAACAGGGGTACAGGGCTTC
TRBV20-1,TRBJ1-2,.,.,CSAGDDYGYTF,TGCAGTGCAGGGGATGACTATGGCTACACCTTC